The T cell receptor beta chain described here comes from a study of T cells in Graves' hyperthyroidism and ophthalmopathy. The study, taken as a whole, reports: Most thyroid clonotypes with frequency above 0.001 were detected in blood. A 13 V-J model separated ophthalmopathy from stable hyperthyroidism.

This clonotype was picked up a small number of times. The antigen remains undetermined. The germline V gene has CDR1 DFQATT and CDR2 SNEGSKA (reference sequence). V was clipped by 3 bases and J by 6 bases; unmatched bases: 9. There are 15 residues in the CDR3. Criteria for exclusion of patients were uncontrolled infection, other autoimmune disease, pregnancy or lactation. Clinicians diagnosed patients from clinical symptoms, serum thyroxine and TRAb, thyroid ultrasound and orbital computed tomography. Amplification of TCR beta CDR3 regions used RNA as the template. TCR CDR3 underwent first-round RT-PCR with the HTBI primer set. TCRdb re-analysed the multiplex PCR reads in MiXCR, keeping a single row per CDR3 protein. The sample consists of 540,000 or so distinct CDR3 sequences, 46% of them appearing once.

The origin of this receptor is an adult woman with Graves' disease, either hyperthyroidism or ophthalmopathy (not recorded which). The chain has TRBV20-1 and TRBJ1-5; TRBD1 matches at 9 bases. The specimen was peripheral blood or thyroid tissue (not recorded which). CDR3 loop: CSASTVGQGSQPQHF. CDR3 nucleotides: TGCAGTGCTAGCACCGTGGGACAGGGAAGTCAGCCCCAGCATTTT.